What follows are 9 T cell receptor beta chains derived from one specimen sequenced in a study of regulatory T cells in long-lasting Graves disease. Time point meaning: persistent/refractory GD, antithyroid drugs over 5 years with positive TRAb. Scientists built the TCR library using RNA that was extracted from PBMCs. In building TCR beta libraries, iRepertoire HTBI primers were used together with Arm-PCR of CDR3 regions. MiXCR, run by TCRdb on the multiplex PCR reads, gives a single entry per CDR3 protein. This table holds roughly 500,000 distinct CDR3 sequences, roughly 20% found once. The sample in question was peripheral blood mononuclear cells (PBMCs), obtained when the disease was refractory, from a patient treated with antithyroid drugs. The receptors were sampled from a female donor with Graves disease.

This clonotype was seen a few times. J is TRBJ2-7 and V is TRBV12-3 or TRBV12-4, with 7 positions matching TRBD1. CDR3 length: 14 residues. After removal of 3 bases from V and 5 bases from J, the junction contained 7 bases not matched to a gene. In DNA, the CDR3 is TGTGCCAGCAGTTTTTCAGGGGGAACAGACGAGCAGTACTTC. This codes for CASSFSGGTDEQYF.

CDR3 protein: CASSTTSDYYNEQFF. The CDR3, as DNA: TGTGCCAGCAGTACTACAAGTGACTACTACAATGAGCAGTTCTTC. The genes are TRBV6-1 and TRBJ2-1; the D gene is possibly TRBD2 (5 bases). There are 15 residues in the CDR3. Deletions cut 5 bases from V and 3 bases from J, with 14 bases between. The germline V gene encodes CDR1 MNHNS and CDR2 SASEGT.

This clonotype was seen a handful of times. The J gene is TRBJ2-6, the V gene TRBV10-3; tentative D call: TRBD2 (7 bases). Germline V gives CDR1 ENHRY, CDR2 SYGVKD. The length of the CDR3 is 19 residues. V shed 4 bases and J shed 0 bases, with 19 bases lying between them. The CDR3 bases are TGTGCCATCAGTGGTCGGGGGGCAGGCGCGACCTCTGGGGCCAACGTCCTGACTTTC. It yields the protein CAISGRGAGATSGANVLTF.

This rearrangement joins TRBV5-4 to TRBJ2-4, with TRBD2 as a possible D gene (7 bases). In germline, CDR1 is SGHNT, CDR2 YYREEE (reference sequence). Deletions cut 4 bases from V and 9 bases from J, with 20 bases between. This CDR3 comprises 15 residues. The CDR3 nucleotides read TGTGCCAGCAGCCAAAAGGGGGAGGGAGGAATCATTCAGTACTTC. Protein sequence: CASSQKGEGGIIQYF.

Only a few counts were recorded for this clonotype. The chain carries TRBV10-3 and TRBJ2-7, with 9 bases fitting TRBD1. Trimming cost V 3 bases and J 6 bases; bases outside gene matches: 9. This CDR3 is 15 amino acids long. CDR1 is ENHRY and CDR2 is SYGVKD in the germline V gene. Here the CDR3 reads CAISDRQGVSVEQYF. CDR3 DNA: TGTGCCATCAGTGACCGACAGGGGGTTAGTGTCGAGCAGTACTTC.

This chain links TRBV19 with TRBJ2-7, with D possibly TRBD1 on 5 matching bases. The germline V gene has CDR1 LNHDA and CDR2 SQIVND (reference sequence). Trimming removed 5 bases at V and 6 bases at J, with 11 bases between. The CDR3 totals 12 residues. The chain's CDR3 is CASSVQQGEQYF. In DNA form, the CDR3 reads TGTGCCAGTAGTGTCCAGCAGGGCGAGCAGTACTTC.

This clonotype was found many times. This sequence joins TRBV7-3 and TRBJ1-1; 7 positions agree with TRBD1. Germline V gives CDR1 SGHTA, CDR2 FQGTGA. The CDR3 totals 15 residues. After removal of 2 bases from V and 1 base from J, the junction contained 4 bases not matched to a gene. The CDR3 here is CASSLEGGRNTEAFF. The CDR3 coding sequence is TGTGCCAGCAGCTTAGAAGGGGGCCGGAACACTGAAGCTTTCTTT. The complete variable domain, with remaining parts taken from reference TRBV7-3 and TRBJ1-1, reads GAGVSQTPSNKVTEKGKYVELRCDPISGHTALYWYRQSLGQGPEFLIYFQGTGAADDSGLPNDRFFAVRPEGSVSTLKIQRTERGDSAVYLCASSLEGGRNTEAFFGQGTRLTVV.

The chain is built from TRBV5-1 and TRBJ2-5, with D uncertain. Germline V gives CDR1 SGHRS, CDR2 YFSETQ. V was pared by 1 base and J by 1 base, with 8 bases between. This CDR3 spans 14 amino acids. CDR3 DNA: TGCGCCAGCAGCTTGCGGCAGCTCCAAGAGACCCAGTACTTC. Translated, it gives CASSLRQLQETQYF.

The genes are TRBV6-2 or TRBV6-3 and TRBJ2-6; D not resolved. V lost 0 bases and J 0 bases, leaving 12 bases between the germline ends. This CDR3 contains 18 residues. CDR1 is MNHEY, CDR2 SVGEGT, per germline. The DNA of the CDR3 is TGTGCCAGCAGTTACTCGTTCCGTGTCTACTCTGGGGCCAACGTCCTGACTTTC. Amino acid sequence: CASSYSFRVYSGANVLTF.